The rows below give T cell receptor beta chains drawn from one sample of a study of shared clonotypes between healthy human individuals. The assay was immunoSEQ multiplex PCR, and TCRdb's table has in-frame clones only and misses some. The profile shows approximately 650,000 clones, nearly 97% of them singletons. The sequenced sample was naive CD8+ T cells sorted from blood. The origin of the receptors is a woman aged 25-40 years in good health. Each CDR3 is given with its conserved first and last residue. The order of the fields is J gene, D gene, clone size, V gene, CDR3 protein, CDR3 DNA. D genes are given only for firm matches. Only some rows state a clone size, as once, few, many or a class for expanded clones.

TRBJ2-1	TRBD1	-	TRBV18	CASSPLFGQGKNEQFF	TGTGCCAGCTCACCACTATTCGGACAGGGCAAAAATGAGCAGTTCTTC
TRBJ2-7	-	-	TRBV4-1	CASSQLGRTYEQYF	TGCGCCAGCAGCCAGTTAGGACGGACCTACGAGCAGTACTTC
TRBJ2-7	-	-	TRBV27	CASSLIREDYYEQYF	TGTGCCAGCAGTTTAATAAGGGAGGACTACTACGAGCAGTACTTC
TRBJ2-7	TRBD1	-	TRBV28	CASSDSRDSSYEQYF	TGTGCCAGCAGTGATTCACGGGACAGCTCCTACGAGCAGTACTTC
TRBJ1-1	-	-	TRBV16	CASSQEGRTEAFF	TGTGCCAGCAGTCAAGAGGGCCGGACTGAAGCTTTCTTT
TRBJ1-6	TRBD1	-	TRBV10-3	CAISGTQGNRGFSYNSPLHF	TGTGCCATCAGTGGTACCCAGGGGAACAGGGGCTTCTCCTATAATTCACCCCTCCACTTT
TRBJ2-1	-	-	TRBV6-4	CASSVLGEGEQFF	TGTGCCAGCAGCGTTCTGGGTGAGGGGGAGCAGTTCTTC
TRBJ1-1	TRBD1	-	TRBV27	CASSLTGGGWTEAFF	TGTGCCAGCAGCCTGACAGGGGGAGGGTGGACTGAAGCTTTCTTT
TRBJ2-2	-	-	TRBV7-9	CASTNPPAVQTGELFF	TGTGCCAGCACCAACCCGCCGGCGGTTCAGACCGGGGAGCTGTTTTTT
TRBJ1-4	-	many	TRBV6-5	CASSYSGPNEKLFF	TGTGCCAGCAGTTATTCGGGGCCTAATGAAAAACTGTTTTTT
TRBJ1-5	TRBD1	-	TRBV5-4	CASRQRTGGGQPQHF	TGTGCCAGCAGGCAAAGGACAGGGGGAGGACAGCCCCAGCATTTT
TRBJ2-7	-	-	TRBV27	CASSLGEQYF	TGTGCCAGCAGTTTGGGAGAGCAGTACTTC
TRBJ1-2	-	-	TRBV19	CASSPGQRGANYGYTF	TGTGCCAGTAGCCCCGGTCAGAGGGGGGCCAACTATGGCTACACCTTC
TRBJ1-5	-	-	TRBV5-5	CASSPRLISNQPQHF	TGTGCCAGCAGCCCAAGACTGATTAGCAATCAGCCCCAGCATTTT
TRBJ2-2	-	-	TRBV21-1	CASIGDRALNTGELFF	TGTGCCAGCATCGGGGACAGGGCTTTGAACACCGGGGAGCTGTTTTTT
TRBJ2-7	-	-	TRBV9	CASSVGRSDLYEQYF	TGTGCCAGCAGCGTAGGAAGAAGCGACCTCTACGAGCAGTACTTC
TRBJ1-5	-	few	TRBV4-1	CASSFRQDNQPQHF	TGCGCCAGCAGCTTTAGACAGGACAATCAGCCCCAGCATTTT
TRBJ2-7	-	-	TRBV27	CASSLSPGAAFYEQYF	TGTGCCAGCAGTTTATCACCCGGGGCCGCATTCTACGAGCAGTACTTC
TRBJ2-4	-	-	TRBV5-1	CASGHGTPSSKNIQYF	TGCGCCAGCGGACACGGGACACCGTCCTCCAAAAACATTCAGTACTTC
TRBJ1-4	TRBD1	-	TRBV27	CASSLSPGQGGTNEKLFF	TGTGCCAGCAGTTTATCCCCCGGACAGGGGGGAACTAATGAAAAACTGTTTTTT
TRBJ2-3	TRBD2	-	TRBV6-5	CASSSDNSGSADTQYF	TGTGCCAGCAGTTCGGACAATAGCGGGAGTGCAGATACGCAGTATTTT
TRBJ2-7	TRBD1	-	TRBV28	CASSLSGTGFEQYF	TGTGCCAGCAGTTTATCCGGGACAGGGTTCGAGCAGTACTTC
TRBJ2-7	-	-	TRBV4-1	CASSQAWTETYEQYF	TGCGCCAGCAGCCAAGCGTGGACGGAGACCTACGAGCAGTACTTC
TRBJ1-5	-	-	TRBV6-5	CASSYNGGSNQPQHF	TGTGCCAGCAGTTATAATGGGGGTAGCAATCAGCCCCAGCATTTT
TRBJ1-5	-	-	TRBV27	CASSLRAGNQPQHF	TGTGCCAGCAGTTTAAGGGCCGGGAATCAGCCCCAGCATTTT
TRBJ2-1	-	-	TRBV7-8	CASSPREEGFSSNEQFF	TGTGCCAGCAGCCCGAGGGAGGAGGGGTTCTCCTCCAATGAGCAGTTCTTC
TRBJ1-2	-	-	TRBV5-5	CASSLWTDGYTF	TGTGCCAGCAGCTTGTGGACGGATGGCTACACCTTC
TRBJ1-1	TRBD1	-	TRBV5-4	CASSARGLNTEAFF	TGTGCCAGCAGCGCCAGGGGGTTGAACACTGAAGCTTTCTTT
TRBJ2-3	-	once	TRBV7-8	CASSLLWQGKVRTDTQYF	TGTGCCAGCAGCTTACTATGGCAGGGAAAGGTACGCACAGATACGCAGTATTTT
TRBJ2-2	TRBD2	-	TRBV27	CASSLPLAGGAGELFF	TGTGCCAGCAGTTTACCCCTAGCGGGAGGTGCCGGGGAGCTGTTTTTT
TRBJ2-3	TRBD1	-	TRBV12-5	CASGSGTEPITSTDTQYF	TGTGCTAGTGGATCCGGGACAGAGCCGATCACTAGCACAGATACGCAGTATTTT
TRBJ1-1	-	-	TRBV7-9	CASSPTGTVNTEAFF	TGTGCCAGCAGCCCTACCGGGACGGTGAACACTGAAGCTTTCTTT
TRBJ2-7	TRBD2	once	TRBV2	CASRGTSGSYEQYF	TGTGCCAGCAGAGGAACTAGCGGGAGCTACGAGCAGTACTTC
TRBJ1-1	TRBD1	-	TRBV5-4	CASSPTGRAEAFF	TGTGCCAGCAGCCCGACAGGGAGGGCTGAAGCTTTCTTT
TRBJ1-2	-	-	TRBV19	CASSIPGIGERGYTF	TGTGCCAGTAGTATCCCTGGGATCGGGGAAAGAGGCTACACCTTC
TRBJ2-5	-	-	TRBV28	CASSFYPGSGTQYF	TGTGCCAGCAGTTTTTACCCGGGGTCGGGGACCCAGTACTTC
TRBJ2-5	-	once	TRBV29-1	CSVGVRRGAETQYF	TGCAGCGTTGGAGTAAGAAGGGGGGCTGAGACCCAGTACTTC
TRBJ2-7	TRBD2	-	TRBV5-6	CASSLDLAGEGVREQYF	TGTGCCAGCAGCTTGGATCTAGCGGGAGAGGGGGTCCGCGAGCAGTACTTC